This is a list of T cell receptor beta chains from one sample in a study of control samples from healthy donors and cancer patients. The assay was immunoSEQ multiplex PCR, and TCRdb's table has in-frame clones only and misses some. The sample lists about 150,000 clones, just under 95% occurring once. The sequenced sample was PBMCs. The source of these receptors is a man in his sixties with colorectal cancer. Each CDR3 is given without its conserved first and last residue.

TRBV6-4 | ASSDERRSSYNEQF
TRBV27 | ASSYSSGVFQETQY
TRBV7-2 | ASSPLAGSTDTQY
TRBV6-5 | ASSSSSRALH
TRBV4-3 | ASSQEVGVALFDYGYT
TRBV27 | ASSLGAGSSTDTQY
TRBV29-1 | SAETSGYTDTQY
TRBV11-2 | ASSTGEGTDTQY
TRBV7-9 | ASSLATEAF
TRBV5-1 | ASSLGTGETQY
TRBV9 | ASSVSGLAGGHEQY
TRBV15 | ATSIHRGRVSINNSNQPQH
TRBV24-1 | ATTSPYTGELF
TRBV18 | ASSPPQGINTGELF
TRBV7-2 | ASSSRELVGDTQY
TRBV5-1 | ASSLGDRSDEKLF
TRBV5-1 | ASSLEGTLTEAF
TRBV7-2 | ASSARLAGEQETQY
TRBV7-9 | ASSPGHTGLLQETQY